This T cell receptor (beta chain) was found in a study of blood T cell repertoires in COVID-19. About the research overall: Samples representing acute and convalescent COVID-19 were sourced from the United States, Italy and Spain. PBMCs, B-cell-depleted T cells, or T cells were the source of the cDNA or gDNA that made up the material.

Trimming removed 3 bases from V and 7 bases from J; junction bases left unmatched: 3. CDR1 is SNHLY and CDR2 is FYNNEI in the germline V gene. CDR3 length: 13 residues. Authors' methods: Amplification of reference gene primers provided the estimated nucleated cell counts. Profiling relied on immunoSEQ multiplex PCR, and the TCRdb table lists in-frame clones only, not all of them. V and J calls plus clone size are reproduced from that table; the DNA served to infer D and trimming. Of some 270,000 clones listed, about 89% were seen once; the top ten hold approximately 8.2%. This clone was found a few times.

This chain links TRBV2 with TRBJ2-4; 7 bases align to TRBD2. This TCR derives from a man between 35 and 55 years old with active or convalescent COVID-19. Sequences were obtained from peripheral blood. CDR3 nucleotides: TGTGCCAGCAGTGAGGGAGGGTGGAACATTCAGTACTTC. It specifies CASSEGGWNIQYF.